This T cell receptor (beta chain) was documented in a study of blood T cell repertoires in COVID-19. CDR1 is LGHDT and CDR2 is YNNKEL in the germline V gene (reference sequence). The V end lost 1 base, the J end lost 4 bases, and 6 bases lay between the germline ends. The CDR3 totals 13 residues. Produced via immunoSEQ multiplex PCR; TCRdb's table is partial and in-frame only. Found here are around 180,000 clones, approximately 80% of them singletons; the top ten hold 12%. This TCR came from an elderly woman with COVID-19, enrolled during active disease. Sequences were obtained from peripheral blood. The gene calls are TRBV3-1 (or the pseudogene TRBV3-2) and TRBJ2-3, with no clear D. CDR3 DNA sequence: TGTGCCAGCAGCCAAGTACGGGCAGATACGCAGTATTTT. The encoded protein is CASSQVRADTQYF.